This TCR beta chain was found in a study of T-cell reconstitution after alpha-beta-depleted transplantation in children (dated by TCRdb to about 2016). Some background on the complete study: T-cell immune reconstitution after TCRalphabeta/CD19-depleted allogeneic hematopoietic cell transplantation in children was quantitatively tracked in the study by means of TCR repertoire profiling.

The paper's findings and limits, for the study overall: In some patients, high TCRbeta diversity at day 60 was attributed to recipient T cells and intrathymic progenitors that had survived conditioning. The frequencies of hyperexpanded clones fell over the following months, and after one year, T-cell counts and TCRbeta diversity were mostly attributed to newly produced T cells. Apparently early alphabetaT-cell count recovery about two months after transplant reportedly relied on only several hundred rapidly expanded clones derived from non-depleted graft cells.

In the germline V gene (reference sequence), CDR1 corresponds to SGHKS and CDR2 to YYEKEE. V is pared back by 2 bases and J by 3 bases, with 12 bases lying between the germline termini. The CDR3 has 14 amino acids, counting the end cysteine and valine. Only CDR3 DNA is held: 42 bases, read in frame from base 1. This clonotype was counted ten times or more. Its antigen has not been determined. No much larger clone is present one base from it, and per-base qualities are unavailable. Libraries were built with PCR. Reads for this sample came from an Illumina HiSeq 2500. To normalize quantification of the TCRbeta repertoire, the TCR libraries were built with molecular barcoding that relied on unique molecular identifiers. The public reads were reanalyzed by TCRdb: fastp trimming at Q25, MiXCR alignment, in-frame beta chains only. Each record represents a unique CDR3 protein, reported with the most common genes and DNA among its rows. The sample data list about 170,000 distinct CDR3 sequences, and around 10% of these were observed just once. The ten largest make up over 10% of the sample.

The sample's treatment or condition label is to be understood as: allogeneic hematopoietic cell transplantation with graft depleted of TCRalphabeta T cells and CD19 B cells. The transplant recipients were children given TCRalphabeta/CD19-depleted allogeneic hematopoietic cell grafts. The input for sequencing was PBMCs, taken before TCRalphabeta/CD19-depleted stem cell transplant. The chain was built from TRBV5-5 and TRBJ2-7, with TRBD2 as a weak D call on 6 bases. This receptor was taken from a boy between 2 and 10 years old with acute myeloid leukemia, due to receive a stem cell transplant. The base sequence is TGTGCCAGCAGCTTCAAACCGGAGGGCTACGAGCAGTACGTC. This yields the protein CASSFKPEGYEQYV.